The rows below give T cell receptor beta chains drawn from one sample of a study of blood T cell repertoires in COVID-19. Profiling relied on immunoSEQ multiplex PCR, and the TCRdb table lists in-frame clones only, not all of them. The table records roughly 350,000 clones, 85% to 90% of them present only once. What was sequenced was peripheral blood. The receptors come from a woman aged 45 to 65 with COVID-19, enrolled during active disease. Each CDR3 is given with its conserved first and last residue. The D gene is left open where the match is weak. Size is omitted from some rows. Given values are once, few, many or a class for expanded clones.

D	V	size	J	CDR3	DNA
.	TRBV7-2	.	TRBJ1-2	CASSDGRGSGYTF	TGTGCCAGCAGCGATGGAAGGGGAAGTGGCTACACCTTC
.	TRBV6-2/TRBV6-3	.	TRBJ1-4	CASSRPGTPNEKLFF	TGTGCCAGCAGTCGCCCCGGGACTCCTAATGAAAAACTGTTTTTT
TRBD1	TRBV13	.	TRBJ1-1	CASSLQGGNTEAFF	TGTGCCAGCAGCTTACAGGGGGGGAACACTGAAGCTTTCTTT
TRBD1	TRBV7-9	.	TRBJ2-5	CASSQRTGGKETQYF	TGTGCCAGCAGCCAGAGGACAGGGGGGAAAGAGACCCAGTACTTC
.	TRBV6-5	.	TRBJ2-7	CASSQGLGTEQYF	TGTGCCAGCTCCCAGGGTTTAGGAACCGAGCAGTACTTC
.	TRBV6-4	.	TRBJ1-2	CASRSRGHYGYTF	TGTGCCAGCAGATCGCGGGGCCACTATGGCTACACCTTC
.	TRBV7-9	.	TRBJ1-3	CASSLAVQGTSGNTIYF	TGTGCCAGCAGCTTAGCGGTCCAGGGGACCTCTGGAAACACCATATATTTT
TRBD2	TRBV18	.	TRBJ2-1	CASSQGSSGSVYEQFF	TGTGCCAGCTCACAGGGGTCTAGCGGGAGCGTCTATGAGCAGTTCTTC
TRBD2	TRBV11-1	.	TRBJ2-1	CASSDLAGGDYNEQFF	TGTGCCAGCAGCGATCTAGCGGGGGGAGATTACAATGAGCAGTTCTTC
.	TRBV30	.	TRBJ2-1	CAWSGRGSYNEQFF	TGTGCCTGGAGTGGCCGGGGCTCCTACAATGAGCAGTTCTTC
.	TRBV25-1	.	TRBJ1-6	CASSESGGASSYNSPLHF	TGTGCCAGCAGTGAATCTGGGGGCGCCAGCTCCTATAATTCACCCCTCCACTTT
.	TRBV28	.	TRBJ2-1	CASSLYTGSSYNEQFF	TGTGCCAGCAGTTTATACACAGGGAGCTCCTACAATGAGCAGTTCTTC
TRBD1	TRBV27	.	TRBJ2-7	CASRPRQGPYEQYF	TGTGCCAGCAGACCCCGACAGGGCCCCTACGAGCAGTACTTC
TRBD2	TRBV3-1/TRBV3-2	few	TRBJ2-7	CASSLGLAGILQDF	TGTGCCAGCAGCCTGGGACTAGCGGGAATTCTTCAGGACTTC
.	TRBV19	.	TRBJ2-2	CASRTVNTGELFF	TGTGCCAGTAGGACTGTGAACACCGGGGAGCTGTTTTTT
TRBD2	TRBV6-5	.	TRBJ2-7	CASGTSGSYEQYF	TGTGCCAGCGGTACTAGCGGGAGCTACGAGCAGTACTTC
TRBD1	TRBV6-5	.	TRBJ1-2	CASSISRGRSGYTF	TGTGCCAGCAGCATTTCCAGGGGGCGGAGTGGCTACACCTTC
.	TRBV4-1	.	TRBJ2-1	CASSQESPRRGLLLYNEQFF	TGCGCCAGCAGCCAAGAATCTCCGCGGAGAGGACTACTGTTATACAATGAGCAGTTCTTC
TRBD2	TRBV7-8	.	TRBJ2-1	CASSWRLAGGGYEQFF	TGTGCCAGCAGCTGGAGACTAGCGGGAGGAGGGTATGAGCAGTTCTTC
TRBD1	TRBV29-1	.	TRBJ2-5	CSVESRGHETQYF	TGCAGCGTTGAAAGCAGGGGGCATGAGACCCAGTACTTC
TRBD2	TRBV6-5	.	TRBJ2-3	CASKLAGGGDTQYF	TGTGCCAGCAAACTAGCGGGAGGAGGAGATACGCAGTATTTT